This TCR beta chain was captured in a study of control samples from healthy donors and cancer patients. Trimming took 0 bases from V and 8 from J, leaving 5 bases between them. In germline, CDR1 is SGHTA, CDR2 FQGNSA. The CDR3 loop spans 12 amino acids. Sequencing was performed with immunoSEQ multiplex PCR; in TCRdb, only in-frame clones are kept and a portion is missing. The repertoire holds some 120,000 clones, with 89% as singletons. The receptor was derived from a man over 45 in good health. The V call is TRBV7-2, the J call TRBJ2-1; D gene ambiguous. Sequencing was performed on blood. The DNA for the CDR3 is TGTGCCAGCAGCTTAGCCCGGGATGAGCAGTTCTTC. Its protein is CASSLARDEQFF.